This is a list of T cell receptor beta chains from one sample in a study of blood T cells in healthy people across ages. TCRdb re-analysed the 5' RACE reads in MiXCR, keeping a single row per CDR3 protein. Among 600,000 to 800,000 distinct CDR3 sequences listed, over 20% were seen once. The sequencing input was blood. These receptors were collected from a man between 65 and 85 years old in good health. CDR3s include the opening cysteine and the closing phenylalanine or tryptophan. The D gene is left open where the match is weak. Where a row states a size, it is once, few, many or the class of an expanded clone; other rows omit it.

J gene,V gene,clone size,D gene,CDR3 protein,CDR3 DNA
TRBJ1-2,TRBV3-1,-,-,CASSPPVGNGYTF,TGTGCCAGCAGCCCGCCCGTGGGGAATGGCTACACCTTC
TRBJ2-7,TRBV11-1,-,TRBD1,CASSLASGTGAYEQYF,TGTGCCAGCAGCTTAGCCTCCGGGACAGGGGCCTACGAGCAGTACTTC
TRBJ1-1,TRBV2,few,-,CASRTAPNTEAFF,TGTGCCAGTCGGACAGCCCCAAACACTGAAGCTTTCTTT
TRBJ1-1,TRBV20-1,-,-,CSASFRDTEAFF,TGCAGTGCTAGTTTCAGGGACACTGAAGCTTTCTTT
TRBJ2-1,TRBV20-1,-,-,CSATERRSSNEQFF,TGCAGTGCCACCGAAAGGAGGAGTAGTAATGAGCAGTTCTTC
TRBJ2-7,TRBV29-1,few,TRBD1,CSVPGAGTGASEQYF,TGCAGCGTCCCCGGGGCGGGGACAGGAGCCTCCGAGCAGTACTTC
TRBJ1-2,TRBV6-2/TRBV6-3,-,-,CASSPGRARGYTF,TGTGCCAGCAGCCCGGGCAGGGCGAGAGGCTACACCTTC
TRBJ1-2,TRBV6-6,-,-,CASSPAGDAWGYTF,TGTGCCAGCAGTCCCGCTGGGGACGCCTGGGGCTACACCTTC
TRBJ2-7,TRBV27,few,-,CASRKGQGPYEQYF,TGTGCCAGCAGAAAAGGGCAGGGACCCTACGAGCAGTACTTC
TRBJ2-7,TRBV9,once,TRBD1,CASSVGAGGFHEQYF,TGTGCCAGCAGCGTAGGAGCAGGGGGCTTCCACGAGCAGTACTTC
TRBJ1-3,TRBV12-3/TRBV12-4,few,TRBD1,CASGDRALSGNTIYF,TGTGCCAGCGGGGACAGGGCCCTCTCTGGAAACACCATATATTTT
TRBJ2-5,TRBV6-2/TRBV6-3,many,TRBD1,CASRRTGGVETQYF,TGTGCCAGCAGACGGACAGGGGGCGTGGAGACCCAGTACTTC
TRBJ2-2,TRBV6-1,-,-,CASSKSGELFF,TGTGCCAGCAGTAAATCCGGGGAGCTGTTTTTT
TRBJ2-5,TRBV7-9,many,-,CASSSGQGLQETQYF,TGTGCCAGCAGCAGTGGCCAGGGATTACAAGAGACCCAGTACTTC
TRBJ2-1,TRBV6-1,-,TRBD2,CASSSGLALTYNEQFF,TGTGCCAGCAGCTCCGGACTAGCGTTGACCTACAATGAGCAGTTCTTC
TRBJ1-2,TRBV3-1,once,-,CASTPDGVMNYGYTF,TGTGCCAGCACCCCTGACGGGGTAATGAACTATGGCTACACCTTC
TRBJ2-4,TRBV20-1,few,-,CSADPLGGSPKNIQYF,TGCAGTGCCGATCCTCTAGGGGGATCGCCCAAAAACATTCAGTACTTC
TRBJ1-2,TRBV12-3/TRBV12-4,few,TRBD1,CASIDDRGRGGYTF,TGTGCCAGCATCGACGACAGGGGGCGGGGTGGCTACACCTTC
TRBJ2-3,TRBV12-3/TRBV12-4,-,-,CASTHPVRDYTDTQYF,TGTGCCAGCACCCACCCCGTGCGAGACTACACAGATACGCAGTATTTT
TRBJ2-7,TRBV25-1,few,TRBD2,CASSAAGGSYEQYF,TGTGCCAGCAGTGCAGCGGGAGGTTCGTACGAGCAGTACTTC
TRBJ2-1,TRBV7-6,few,-,CASGFGAGYNEQFF,TGTGCCAGCGGTTTTGGTGCCGGGTACAATGAGCAGTTCTTC
TRBJ2-4,TRBV28,-,-,CASTSQTPEAKNIQYF,TGTGCCAGCACCAGCCAGACCCCCGAAGCCAAAAACATTCAGTACTTC
TRBJ1-5,TRBV12-3/TRBV12-4,few,TRBD1,CASSDRAHQPQHF,TGTGCCAGCAGTGACAGGGCCCATCAGCCCCAGCATTTT
TRBJ2-4,TRBV28,-,-,CASSSGPTGIQYF,TGTGCCAGCAGTTCCGGACCCACGGGCATTCAGTACTTC
TRBJ1-4,TRBV4-1,-,TRBD1,CASSQDWTGSFATSEKLFF,TGCGCCAGCAGCCAAGATTGGACAGGGTCCTTTGCAACTAGTGAAAAACTGTTTTTT
TRBJ2-7,TRBV11-2,few,-,CASSLQLMPSYEQYF,TGTGCCAGCAGCTTACAGTTGATGCCCTCCTACGAGCAGTACTTC
TRBJ2-1,TRBV10-3,few,-,CAISVGGGERNEQFF,TGTGCCATCAGTGTCGGTGGGGGAGAACGCAATGAGCAGTTCTTC
TRBJ2-1,TRBV5-1,few,-,CASSPGTADNEQFF,TGCGCCAGCAGCCCAGGGACCGCCGACAATGAGCAGTTCTTC
TRBJ2-2,TRBV7-2,-,-,CANSLYSGNTGELFF,TGTGCCAACAGCTTATATAGCGGGAACACCGGGGAGCTGTTTTTT
TRBJ1-5,TRBV20-1,-,-,CSASGGYDNQPQHF,TGCAGTGCTAGTGGAGGCTACGACAATCAGCCCCAGCATTTT